This T cell receptor (beta chain) was retrieved from a study of T cell responses to AZD1222 COVID-19 vaccine (dated by TCRdb to the early 2020s). As for the study more broadly: AZD1222 recipients with second doses at about 4 weeks or about 12 weeks were pooled, because spike-specific TCR depth and breadth did not differ between schedules. A total of over 230 trial participants underwent TCR sequencing, of whom about 210 received two doses of AZD1222 and around 25 received two doses of the MenACWY control vaccine. Trial participants were enrolled by age into subgroups of 18-55, 56-69 and 70-plus years, and roughly 160, 29 and 62 TCR-sequenced participants, respectively, were included in these subgroups. What the authors observed across the whole study: Most participants were white British and females outnumbered males, and the authors suggested that clonal diversity may have been underestimated. Because no day 14 peak-response samples were available, repertoires were characterized only after the peak T cell response. Nearly half of unique spike-specific TCRs reportedly recognized epitopes outside regions mutated in the B.1.351 and B.1.1.7 variants. CD4 TCRs associated with the vaccine covered the entire spike protein, and the dominant responses were in regions 160-218 and 743-854. Only five or six AZD1222 recipients were SARS-CoV-2 seropositive at baseline, limiting conclusions about previously exposed vaccinees. After two AZD1222 doses, both the breadth and the depth of spike-specific TCRs were significantly higher than at day 0 and than in MenACWY recipients. In the small 56-69-year group, the increase in depth fell short of significance, most likely because of low power.

The time point label for this specimen denotes: baseline before first vaccination. Vaccinee samples came from UK trials COV001 and COV002, including a single-blind randomized controlled phase 2/3 trial of AZD1222 (ChAdOx1 nCoV-19) in healthy adults. Trial participant PBMC samples were collected at day 0 and day 28 after the second dose for TCRbeta chain sequencing. As for this clone: There is no known antigen for this receptor. No base qualities exist here, and no much larger clone lies one base off it.

The CDR3 regions of human TCRbeta chains were subjected to immunosequencing. Turning to the authors' computational methods: Repertoire TCRs were matched against a reference library of SARS-CoV-2-specific TCRs generated with the MIRA antigen-specificity platform. Breadth meant the fraction of unique TCRs that were SARS-CoV-2-associated, whereas depth meant the fraction of total T cells that were SARS-CoV-2-associated. Using the MIRA data, every spike-specific TCR was mapped to the spike region that the TCR reacted to and assigned to either a CD4 or a CD8 class. Log10-transformed breadth and depth values were compared by one-way ANOVA with Sidak's multiple comparisons tests. TCRdb mirrors the immuneACCESS table, restricted to in-frame sequences. Some clones are absent from its copies; in checked studies, under half trace to an unresolved V gene, and the reason for the others is unknown. Clone size and the V and J calls come from that table; the DNA yielded D and trimming. Recorded for this sample are tens of thousands of clones; about 74% of them occurred a single time. About 14% of the sample comes from the top ten.

The sequenced sample was peripheral blood, obtained on day 0 of AZD1222 vaccination. The sequence was collected from an adult in good health.

The CDR3 protein: CASSLAGQGSHGYTF. The sequenced DNA: TGTGCCAGCAGCTTAGCGGGACAGGGATCCCATGGCTACACCTTC. This receptor chain uses TRBV7-9 and TRBJ1-2; 9 middle bases align to TRBD1. V is cut back by 0 bases and J by 6 bases, with 5 bases in the junction unmatched. From the germline V gene (reference sequence), CDR1 is SEHNR and CDR2 is FQNEAQ. The CDR3 runs 15 residues from the cysteine to the phenylalanine. Only the CDR3 portion is preserved as DNA: 45 bases, with reading frame beginning at the first base.